This TCR beta chain was found in a study of T cell changes during pregnancy in multiple sclerosis (dated by TCRdb to between 2018 and 2020). About the investigation overall: The study examined how the T cell repertoire changed over the course of pregnancy in women with multiple sclerosis.

As regards this clone: Its antigen is still unknown. No much larger clonotype is one base removed from it; base qualities were not supplied.

The library came from the immunoSEQ multiplex PCR assay. This immuneACCESS table, as held by TCRdb, lists in-frame sequences with V and J called but not all clones. Of the missing ones, under half trace to an unresolved V gene in checked studies; the others have no known cause. The sample table holds 75,000 to 95,000 clones, of which about 92% were seen once. In total, the top ten clones hold more than 2% of the sample. V drops 4 bases and J drops 1 base, leaving 8 bases in between. The CDR3 covers 14 residues, taking in both the cysteine and the phenylalanine. Only the CDR3 region is kept as DNA, spanning 42 bases read in frame from base 1. CDR1 and CDR2 are drawn from the germline V gene: MNHEY, SVGAGI.

Sequenced here: peripheral blood, sampled after pregnancy. The V gene is TRBV6-5 and the J gene is TRBJ1-5; the D gene is perhaps TRBD1, on 6 matching bases. The sequence derives from a female donor with multiple sclerosis, enrolled in a pregnancy study. The CDR3 protein sequence reads: CASSFGQSNQPQHF. The DNA is TGTGCCAGCAGTTTCGGACAGAGCAATCAGCCCCAGCATTTT.